This TCR beta chain originates from a study of T-cell memory formation after mild COVID-19 (dated by TCRdb to the early 2020s). At the level of the whole study: TCR sequence clusters from the two donors were largely donor specific. In a couple of donors, T-cell clones that expanded and contracted after mild COVID-19 were tracked by sequencing TCRalpha and TCRbeta repertoires over time. The cohort was made up of two young adult volunteers, one female and one male, who were previously healthy.

TCRdb names Illumina NovaSeq 6000 as the instrument used. cDNA libraries for TCRalpha and TCRbeta were prepared by 5'RACE using constant-segment primers, with sample barcodes and unique molecular identifiers added. RNA was extracted from every sample with Trizol reagent. Libraries were amplified in two PCR steps, with a second sample barcode and Illumina TruSeq adapters added in the second step. The libraries were sequenced on an Illumina NovaSeq using 2 x 150 bp paired-end reads. The study's processing was this. Demultiplexing of reads and collapsing into UMI-guided consensus sequences were performed with migec v1.2.7. Using mixcr v2.1.11, UMI consensuses were aligned to TRA and TRB V and J templates and then assembled into clonotypes. Expanded or contracted clonotypes were those called significant by both edgeR and NoisET, with noise models trained on biological replicates. edgeR calls used a false discovery rate-adjusted p below 0.01 and a log2 fold-change threshold of 1. As an exploratory analysis of dynamics, max-normalized trajectories of the 1000 most abundant clonotypes were examined by PCA with hierarchical clustering. Each responding clone was given a CD4 or CD8 phenotype based on the CD4+ and CD8+ repertoires, which had been sequenced separately. The public reads were quality trimmed at Q25 with fastp and then assembled into clones with MiXCR by TCRdb, keeping productive beta chains. Identical CDR3 protein sequences are pooled into one entry, listed with their most common genes and DNA. The V and J calls and clone size come from TCRdb's table, not from the authors' own analysis. Recorded for this sample are approximately 300,000 distinct CDR3 sequences; about a sixth of them occurred a single time. The ten largest clones capture more than 20% of the sample.

As to this clonotype: Which antigen it targets is not known. The input lacks base qualities; no much larger clone sits a single base away.

PBMCs were isolated by Ficoll-Paque density gradient centrifugation. Beyond this particular receptor, the publication reports: Contracting CD4+ clones appeared mostly in the CM and EM memory subsets, whereas CD8+ clones were enriched in EMRA. The detection of some responding clones in pre-infection memory suggests that pre-existing cross-reactive memory T cells joined the SARS-CoV-2 response. The second-wave clones that peaked on day 37 were not confirmed to be SARS-CoV-2 specific. The study covered only a couple of mild cases, and larger cohorts including severe cases with pre-infection samples were considered necessary. Balanced CD4/CD8 phenotypes were observed for clones contracting from day 15 to 85, whereas a bias towards CD4+ was observed for a second wave of clones expanding from day 15 to 37.

The sample was PBMCs or a T cell subset sorted from them (not recorded which). The clonotype was recovered from a man between 18 and 35 years old who had mild COVID-19 (a few samples of this study predate the infection). The sample titles of this study are shuffled in the database, so cell type and time point are left out; the donor was told from shared clones.

The CDR3 loop reads CASSGIGNTIYF. Here is the DNA: TGTGCCAGCAGCGGGATCGGGAACACCATATATTTT. The chain was built from TRBV9 and TRBJ1-3, with no reliable assignment of the D segment. For CDR1 and CDR2, the germline V gene lists SGDLS and YYNGEE. The CDR3 holds 12 amino acids from the cysteine to the phenylalanine. Only the CDR3 DNA stays, 36 bases, in frame from base 1. V is clipped by 3 bases and J by 7 bases, and the sequence between their germline boundaries is 8 bases long.